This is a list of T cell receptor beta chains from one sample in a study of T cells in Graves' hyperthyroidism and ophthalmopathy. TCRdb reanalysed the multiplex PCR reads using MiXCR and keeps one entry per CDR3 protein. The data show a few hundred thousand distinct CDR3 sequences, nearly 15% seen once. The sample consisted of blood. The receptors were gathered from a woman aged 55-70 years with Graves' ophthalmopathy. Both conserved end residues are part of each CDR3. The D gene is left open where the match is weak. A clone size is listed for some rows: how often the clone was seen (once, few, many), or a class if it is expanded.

DNA: TGTGCCAGCACAAGGGGTAACTATGGCTACACCTTC
CDR3: CASTRGNYGYTF
size: .
length: 12
D: .
J: TRBJ1-2
V: TRBV7-9

DNA: TGCAGTGCTAGGACAGATAATACCTACGAGCAGTACTTC
CDR3: CSARTDNTYEQYF
size: .
length: 13
D: .
J: TRBJ2-7
V: TRBV20-1

DNA: TGCAGCGTTGTGGGGCGGGAGACCCAGTACTTC
CDR3: CSVVGRETQYF
size: many
length: 11
D: .
J: TRBJ2-5
V: TRBV29-1

DNA: TGTGCCAGCATCCCGGGTCCAATCGCCCACAATGAGCAGTTCTTC
CDR3: CASIPGPIAHNEQFF
size: few
length: 15
D: .
J: TRBJ2-1
V: TRBV12-3/TRBV12-4

DNA: TGCAGTGCCCCTCTCCGGGACAGGGCAGGCGAGCAGTACTTC
CDR3: CSAPLRDRAGEQYF
size: .
length: 14
D: TRBD1
J: TRBJ2-7
V: TRBV20-1

DNA: TGCAGTGCCGATACGGGACTAGCGGGCGCCTACGAGCAGTACTTC
CDR3: CSADTGLAGAYEQYF
size: .
length: 15
D: TRBD2
J: TRBJ2-7
V: TRBV20-1

DNA: TGTGCCAGCAGCCGCAGGGGGTGGGATGGCAATCAGCCCCAGCATTTT
CDR3: CASSRRGWDGNQPQHF
size: .
length: 16
D: TRBD1
J: TRBJ1-5
V: TRBV27

DNA: TGCAGCGTTGCCACGACGGGCGAGCAGTACTTC
CDR3: CSVATTGEQYF
size: .
length: 11
D: .
J: TRBJ2-7
V: TRBV29-1

DNA: TGCAGCGTGACAGGACTAGCGGTTTACGAGCAGTACTTC
CDR3: CSVTGLAVYEQYF
size: few
length: 13
D: TRBD2
J: TRBJ2-7
V: TRBV29-1

DNA: TGTGCCAGCAGTTTAGAGCGGGAGCTGGGTGAGCAGTTCTTC
CDR3: CASSLERELGEQFF
size: many
length: 14
D: TRBD2
J: TRBJ2-1
V: TRBV27

DNA: TGTGCCAGCAGTTTGGGGACAGGGGCTCCCACTGAAGCTTTCTTT
CDR3: CASSLGTGAPTEAFF
size: few
length: 15
D: TRBD1
J: TRBJ1-1
V: TRBV28